These 21 T cell receptor beta chains originate from one sample sequenced in a study of cytomegalovirus exposure and HLA in healthy donors (dated by TCRdb to the late 2010s). The library was obtained by the immunoSEQ multiplex PCR assay. A mixture of 60 forward primers for TCR Vbeta segments and 13 reverse primers for TCR Jbeta segments was used in the multiplex PCR. Not all clones reach the TCRdb copy of this immuneACCESS table, which keeps in-frame sequences only. Checked studies attribute under half of the gap to unresolved V genes and leave the rest unexplained. Recorded for this sample are 100,000 to 150,000 clones; over 65% of them occurred a single time. The top ten hold 2.5% to 3.5% of the sample. The sequenced sample consisted of PBMCs. These receptors all come from a woman aged 40 to 49 in good health and CMV-seropositive.

The V call is TRBV5-1, the J call TRBJ1-3; TRBD1 agrees at 8 bases. The V gene end was trimmed by 1 base and the J gene end by 4 bases; junction bases not matched to a gene: 4. The CDR3 spans 15 residues. Germline V gives CDR1 SGHRS, CDR2 YFSETQ. The CDR3 region has the DNA TGCGCCAGCAGCTTGCAGGGGGCGGAGGGAAACACCATATATTTT. This gives the protein CASSLQGAEGNTIYF.

The chain couples TRBV5-1 to TRBJ2-7; 10 nucleotides match TRBD1. The V and J ends lost 5 bases and 5 bases, in that order; junction bases with no gene match: 7. The CDR3 is 14 amino acids. Germline CDR1 and CDR2: SGHRS and YFSETQ. The CDR3 spells CASSRDRGNHEQYF. The CDR3 DNA sequence: TGCGCCAGCAGTAGGGACAGGGGAAACCACGAGCAGTACTTC.

This clone was observed a handful of times. The chain is built from TRBV19 and TRBJ2-1; D is perhaps TRBD2 (5 bases). Per germline, CDR1 LNHDA and CDR2 SQIVND (reference sequence). The CDR3 loop spans 15 amino acids. V lost 1 base to trimming and J lost 7 bases, with 14 bases between them. Written as DNA, the CDR3 is TGTGCCAGTAGTATAGGGACGCGGACTTCAAATGAGCAGTTCTTC. Amino acids: CASSIGTRTSNEQFF.

This chain links TRBV29-1 with TRBJ1-1, with D possibly being TRBD1 (6 bases). V gave up 7 bases and J gave up 11 bases, with 20 bases separating them. CDR1 and CDR2 (germline): SQVTM, ANQGSEA. This CDR3 region has 12 residues. CDR3 loop: CSARDTANVAFF. The DNA for the CDR3 is TGCAGCGCCCGGGACACGGCAAATGTGGCTTTCTTT.

V is TRBV5-4 and J is TRBJ2-5, with D maybe TRBD1 (5 bases). Trimming stripped 0 bases from V and 10 bases from J, with 19 bases between. This CDR3 is 15 amino acids long. Germline V CDR1 and CDR2: SGHNT, YYREEE (reference sequence). The CDR3 coding sequence is TGTGCCAGCAGCTTGGGTGACAGCATTCCTAGTCTCCAGTACTTC. This sequence encodes CASSLGDSIPSLQYF.

V is TRBV19 and J is TRBJ1-1; unclear D gene. Trimming took off 5 bases at V and 0 bases at J, with 16 bases between the two ends. This CDR3 region has 16 residues. In germline, CDR1 is LNHDA, CDR2 SQIVND (reference sequence). The CDR3 nucleotides read TGTGCCAGTAGTTACCTCCCGACACAAATGAACACTGAAGCTTTCTTT. This sequence encodes CASSYLPTQMNTEAFF. Full variable domain (rest looked up from reference TRBV19 and TRBJ1-1): DGGITQSPKYLFRKEGQNVTLSCEQNLNHDAMYWYRQDPGQGLRLIYYSQIVNDFQKGDIAEGYSVSREKKESFPLTVTSAQKNPTAFYLCASSYLPTQMNTEAFFGQGTRLTVV.

The chain employs TRBV6-6 and TRBJ2-2, with 8 bases aligning to TRBD1. The DNA end lines up better with TRBJ1-3; the J call may be wrong. This CDR3 has 16 residues. Germline values: CDR1 MNHNY, CDR2 SVGAGI (reference sequence). CDR3 in amino acids: CASRTNRQGPGNTIYF. The CDR3 bases are TGTGCCAGCAGGACCAACAGACAGGGGCCTGGAAACACCATATATTTT.

The chain carries TRBV10-3 and TRBJ2-1, with D possibly TRBD1 on 6 matching bases. CDR1 and CDR2 (germline): ENHRY, SYGVKD. CDR3 length equals 17 residues. Trimming removed 8 bases from V and 1 base from J, with 21 bases in between. Written as DNA, the CDR3 is TGTGCCATCGGTGGGTCTCGGGCAGGGGTTTCCTACAATGAGCAGTTCTTC. This codes for CAIGGSRAGVSYNEQFF.

The V call is TRBV28, the J call TRBJ1-2, with a tentative D call TRBD1 (5 bases). Trimming pared 1 base from V and 8 bases from J, leaving 11 bases between. CDR1 is MDHEN, CDR2 SYDVKM, per germline. There are 13 residues in the CDR3. DNA of the CDR3: TGTGCCAGCAGTTTATTGGCGGGGCGCGGCTACACCTTC. Amino acid sequence: CASSLLAGRGYTF.

This chain uses TRBV7-8 with TRBJ1-1; TRBD1 might be the D (5 bases). Germline assignment: CDR1 SGHVS and CDR2 FQNEAQ. The length of the CDR3 is 15 residues. Trimming cost V 5 bases and J 5 bases, with 18 bases left between them. CDR3 bases: TGTGCCAGCAGCATAGGGAAGGGGTTGAGAACTGAAGCTTTCTTT. It codes for CASSIGKGLRTEAFF.

The table lists this clone with a few counts. The chain is built from TRBV13 and TRBJ2-1; 14 bases line up with TRBD2. The CDR3 runs to 24 residues. CDR1 PRHDT and CDR2 FYEKMQ come from the germline V gene (reference sequence). Trimming cost V 1 base and J 0 bases; bases outside gene matches: 20. CDR3 nucleotide sequence: TGTGCCAGCAGCTTAGACGGGGGACTAGCGGGGGTTACCCCCCCGCTAAGCTCCTACAATGAGCAGTTCTTC. It codes for CASSLDGGLAGVTPPLSSYNEQFF.

V gene TRBV7-6 combines with J gene TRBJ2-5; 9 bases fit TRBD2. The J call may be faulty, since TRBJ2-7 better matches the DNA end. Germline values: CDR1 SGHVS, CDR2 FNYEAQ. The length of the CDR3 is 18 residues. This chain's CDR3 is CASSLAPRGSGRGNEQYF. In DNA form, the CDR3 reads TGTGCCAGCAGCTTAGCTCCCCGTGGTAGCGGGAGAGGTAACGAGCAGTACTTC.

The chain recombines TRBV4-1 with TRBJ1-2, with D possibly TRBD1 on 6 matching bases. The germline V and J ends were trimmed by 4 bases and 2 bases, with 11 bases remaining between them. The germline V gene encodes CDR1 MGHRA and CDR2 YSYEKL. The CDR3 runs to 14 residues. CDR3 in amino acids: CASSPFTGNYGYTF. CDR3 DNA sequence: TGCGCCAGCAGCCCTTTTACAGGGAACTATGGCTACACCTTC.

This chain links TRBV2 with TRBJ2-4; D gene unclear. CDR3 size: 14 residues. CDR1 is SNHLY, CDR2 FYNNEI, per germline. V was trimmed by 2 bases and J by 5 bases, leaving 10 bases between them. The CDR3: CASSEFYSQNIQYF. Here the CDR3 DNA reads TGTGCCAGCAGTGAATTTTACAGTCAAAACATTCAGTACTTC.

The chain links TRBV29-1 to TRBJ2-1; D unresolved. This CDR3 comprises 12 residues. Looked up from germline, CDR1 is SQVTM and CDR2 is ANQGSEA. Trimming stripped 2 bases from V and 5 bases from J, with 7 bases between. This chain's CDR3 is CSVERSNNEQFF. The CDR3 region has the DNA TGCAGCGTTGAAAGATCTAACAATGAGCAGTTCTTC.

The gene calls are TRBV11-3 and TRBJ2-5, with a weak D call TRBD1 (7 bases). Germline V gene data show CDR1 as SGHNT and CDR2 as YENEEA. Trimming took 5 bases from V and 4 from J, leaving 17 bases between them. The CDR3 is 15 residues long. The CDR3 DNA sequence: TGTGCCAGCAGCCTGGAGGGGGCGCGAGGAGAGACCCAGTACTTC. This translates into CASSLEGARGETQYF.

This clone appeared a single time. The CDR3 region has the DNA TGTGCCAGCAGCCAAGAGGGTACAGGGTTTTTGGCTGAAGCTTTCTTT. It encodes CASSQEGTGFLAEAFF. The chain combines TRBV14 with TRBJ1-1, with D tentatively TRBD1 (6 bases). CDR1 is SGHDN, CDR2 FVKESK, per germline. The CDR3 covers 16 residues. Trimming took 0 bases from V and 6 from J, leaving 17 bases between them.

The chain carries TRBV5-6 and TRBJ2-7; D possibly corresponds to TRBD1 (5 bases). CDR1 and CDR2 (germline): SGHDT, YYEEEE. CDR3 length equals 13 residues. The V end lost 0 bases, the J end lost 3 bases, and 7 bases lay between the germline ends. CDR3 sequence reads: CASSLGGLYEQYF. The CDR3, as DNA: TGTGCCAGCAGCTTGGGGGGCCTCTACGAGCAGTACTTC.

The chain combines TRBV2 with TRBJ1-1; weak D call: TRBD1 (5 bases). The V and J ends lost 4 bases and 1 base respectively, with 10 bases between them. The CDR3 extends over 14 amino acids. Germline CDR1 is SNHLY and CDR2 is FYNNEI. This CDR3 reads CASSGRGGNTEAFF. The CDR3 DNA follows: TGTGCCAGCAGTGGGAGGGGTGGGAACACTGAAGCTTTCTTT.

The rearrangement joins TRBV7-6 to TRBJ2-5; 7 nucleotides agree with TRBD2. Germline V gene lookup returns CDR1 SGHVS and CDR2 FNYEAQ. J was trimmed by 1 base and V by 1 base; bases with no gene match: 6. The CDR3 consists of 16 residues. The CDR3: CASSLEAWGGQETQYF. Written as DNA, the CDR3 is TGTGCCAGCAGCTTAGAGGCATGGGGGGGCCAAGAGACCCAGTACTTC.

This clone was found once. The gene calls are TRBV10-2 and TRBJ1-1, with 7 bases that match TRBD1. Germline CDR1 and CDR2: WSHSY and SAAADI. J was trimmed by 4 bases and V by 3 bases; bases with no gene match: 11. This CDR3 spans 16 amino acids. The CDR3 is CASSDGWDRSLTEAFF. CDR3 sequence (DNA): TGCGCCAGCAGTGACGGGTGGGACAGAAGTCTCACTGAAGCTTTCTTT.